This TCR beta chain comes out of a study of cytotoxic CD8 clonotypes in ibrutinib-treated CLL. The overall study: Results showed approximately 25 partial and 2 complete responses; following median 68 months, about 15 remained remitted, approximately 12 advanced.

Assay used: immunoSEQ multiplex PCR; TCRdb lists only in-frame clones, some missing. In the table there are tens of thousands of clones, roughly 57% of which are singletons. Deletions cut 0 bases from V and 2 bases from J, with 13 bases between. Looked up from germline, CDR1 is SGHRS and CDR2 is YFSETQ. This CDR3 has 16 amino acids. The specimen was PBMCs, collected after 12 months of ibrutinib treatment. The chain carries TRBV5-1 and TRBJ2-3; D is unclear. The sequence came from a human donor with chronic lymphocytic leukemia. The CDR3 DNA reads TGCGCCAGCAGCTTGGCGAAGACACGATCCACAGATACGCAGTATTTT. Its protein product is CASSLAKTRSTDTQYF. Based on the CDR3 plus reference TRBV5-1 and TRBJ2-3, the full variable domain is KAGVTQTPRYLIKTRGQQVTLSCSPISGHRSVSWYQQTPGQGLQFLFEYFSETQRNKGNFPGRFSGRQFSNSRSEMNVSTLELGDSALYLCASSLAKTRSTDTQYFGPGTRLTVL.